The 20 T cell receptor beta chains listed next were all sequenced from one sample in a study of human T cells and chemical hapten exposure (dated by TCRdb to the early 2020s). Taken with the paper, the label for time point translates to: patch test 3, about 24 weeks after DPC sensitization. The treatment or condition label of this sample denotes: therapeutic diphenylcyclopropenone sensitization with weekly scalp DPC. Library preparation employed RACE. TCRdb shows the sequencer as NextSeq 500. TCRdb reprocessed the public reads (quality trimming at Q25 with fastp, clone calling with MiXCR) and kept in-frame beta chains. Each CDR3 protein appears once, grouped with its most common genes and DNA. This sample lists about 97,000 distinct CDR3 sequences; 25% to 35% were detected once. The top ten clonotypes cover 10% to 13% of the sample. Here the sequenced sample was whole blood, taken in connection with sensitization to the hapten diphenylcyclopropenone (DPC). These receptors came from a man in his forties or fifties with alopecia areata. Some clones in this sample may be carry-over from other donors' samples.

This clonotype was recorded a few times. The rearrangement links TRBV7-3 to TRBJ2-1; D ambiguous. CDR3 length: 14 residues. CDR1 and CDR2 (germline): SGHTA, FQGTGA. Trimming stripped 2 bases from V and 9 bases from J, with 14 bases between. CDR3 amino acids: CASSLGGDNAEQFF. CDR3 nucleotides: TGTGCCAGCAGCTTAGGTGGGGATAACGCTGAGCAGTTCTTC.

The CDR3 nucleotides are TGTGCCAGCAATAACAGGGGACAAGAGACCCAGTACTTC. Protein sequence: CASNNRGQETQYF. The chain links TRBV9 to TRBJ2-5; 7 bases agree with TRBD1. Germline lookup yields CDR1 SGDLS and CDR2 YYNGEE. This CDR3 spans 13 amino acids. The V gene end was trimmed by 6 bases and the J gene end by 2 bases; junction bases not matched to a gene: 4.

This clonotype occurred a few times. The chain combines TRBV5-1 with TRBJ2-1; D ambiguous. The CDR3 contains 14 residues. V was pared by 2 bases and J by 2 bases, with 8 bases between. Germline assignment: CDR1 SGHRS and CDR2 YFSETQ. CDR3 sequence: CASSFSSPYNEQFF. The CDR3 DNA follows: TGCGCCAGCAGCTTTTCCAGCCCCTACAATGAGCAGTTCTTC.

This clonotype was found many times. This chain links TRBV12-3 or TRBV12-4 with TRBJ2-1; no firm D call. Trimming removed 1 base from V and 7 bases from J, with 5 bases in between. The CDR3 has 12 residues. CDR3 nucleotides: TGTGCCAGCAGTTTAGTAGGGAATGAGCAGTTCTTC. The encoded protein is CASSLVGNEQFF.

The CDR3 coding sequence is TGCAGTGGGGCGACAGGGCGAGAGACCCAGTACTTC. Its translation is CSGATGRETQYF. The chain joins TRBV20-1 to TRBJ2-5, with TRBD1 identical over 7 bases. Germline loops: CDR1 DFQATT, CDR2 SNEGSKA (reference sequence). The CDR3 is made up of 12 amino acids. V was clipped by 7 bases and J by 4 bases; unmatched bases: 6.

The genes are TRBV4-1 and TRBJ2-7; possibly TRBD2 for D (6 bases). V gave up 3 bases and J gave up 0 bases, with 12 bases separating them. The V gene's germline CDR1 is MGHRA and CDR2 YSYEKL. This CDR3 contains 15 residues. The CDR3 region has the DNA TGCGCCAGCAGCCATTATGCGGGGAGCTCCTACGAGCAGTACTTC. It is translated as CASSHYAGSSYEQYF.

The CDR3 sequence: CSARDRVTDTQYF. The CDR3 nucleotides read TGCAGTGCTAGAGACAGGGTCACAGATACGCAGTATTTT. The chain carries TRBV20-1 and TRBJ2-3, with D maybe TRBD1 (5 bases). Trimming removed 0 bases from V and 2 bases from J, with 6 bases in between. Germline V gene sequence: CDR1 DFQATT, CDR2 SNEGSKA (reference sequence). The CDR3 consists of 13 residues.

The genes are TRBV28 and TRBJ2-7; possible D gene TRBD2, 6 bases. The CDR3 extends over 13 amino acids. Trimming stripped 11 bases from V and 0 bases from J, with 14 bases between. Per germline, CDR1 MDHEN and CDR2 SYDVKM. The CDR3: CAGKHGSSYEQYF. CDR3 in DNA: TGTGCCGGCAAGCACGGGAGCTCCTACGAGCAGTACTTC.

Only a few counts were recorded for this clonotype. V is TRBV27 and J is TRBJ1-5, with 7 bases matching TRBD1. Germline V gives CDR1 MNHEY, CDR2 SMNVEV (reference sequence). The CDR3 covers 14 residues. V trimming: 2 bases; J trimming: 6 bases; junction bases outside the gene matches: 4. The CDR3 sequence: CASSLDRAGQPQHF. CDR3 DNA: TGTGCCAGCAGTTTAGACAGGGCGGGTCAGCCCCAGCATTTT.

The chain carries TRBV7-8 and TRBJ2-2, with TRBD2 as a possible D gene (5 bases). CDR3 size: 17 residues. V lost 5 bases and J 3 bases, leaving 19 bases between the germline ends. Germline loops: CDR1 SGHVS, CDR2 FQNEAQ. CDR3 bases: TGTGCCAGCAGCACAGATGGGAGCTATTGGGACACCGGGGAGCTGTTTTTT. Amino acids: CASSTDGSYWDTGELFF.

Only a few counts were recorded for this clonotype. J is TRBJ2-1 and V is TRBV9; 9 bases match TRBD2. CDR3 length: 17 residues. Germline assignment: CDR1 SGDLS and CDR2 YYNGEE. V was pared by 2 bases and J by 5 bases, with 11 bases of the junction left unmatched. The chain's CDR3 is CASSVGGLAGNHNEQFF. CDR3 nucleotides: TGTGCCAGCAGCGTCGGAGGGCTAGCGGGGAACCACAATGAGCAGTTCTTC.

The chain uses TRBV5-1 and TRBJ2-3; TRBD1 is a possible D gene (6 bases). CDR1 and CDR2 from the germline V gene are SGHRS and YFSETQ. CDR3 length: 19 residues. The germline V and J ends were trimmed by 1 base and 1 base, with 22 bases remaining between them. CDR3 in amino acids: CASSLTPHRGLRGTDTQYF. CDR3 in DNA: TGCGCCAGCAGCTTGACCCCTCATAGGGGGTTGAGAGGCACAGATACGCAGTATTTT.

This CDR3 is CASSLSPTGGDNEQFF. The CDR3 nucleotides read TGTGCCAGCAGTTTATCCCCGACAGGGGGCGACAATGAGCAGTTCTTC. The V gene is TRBV27, the J gene TRBJ2-1, with 10 bases that match TRBD1. V lost 0 bases to trimming and J lost 5 bases; unmatched junction nucleotides: 4. Germline CDR1 MNHEY, CDR2 SMNVEV (reference sequence). The CDR3 is 16 residues long.

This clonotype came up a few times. The CDR3, as DNA: TGTGCCAGCACCTGGACGGACTCCTACGAGCAGTACTTC. Its translation is CASTWTDSYEQYF. The chain couples TRBV25-1 to TRBJ2-7; the D is unclear. Per the germline V gene, CDR1 is MGHDK and CDR2 is SYGVNS. V lost 7 bases, J lost 0 bases, and 10 bases lay in between. The CDR3 has 13 residues.

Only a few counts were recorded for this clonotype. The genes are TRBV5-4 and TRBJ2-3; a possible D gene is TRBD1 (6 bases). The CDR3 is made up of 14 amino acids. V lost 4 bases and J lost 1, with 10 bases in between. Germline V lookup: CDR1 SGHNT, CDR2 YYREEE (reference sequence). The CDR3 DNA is TGTGCCAGCAGCGCGGACAGCGGCACAGATACGCAGTATTTT. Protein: CASSADSGTDTQYF.

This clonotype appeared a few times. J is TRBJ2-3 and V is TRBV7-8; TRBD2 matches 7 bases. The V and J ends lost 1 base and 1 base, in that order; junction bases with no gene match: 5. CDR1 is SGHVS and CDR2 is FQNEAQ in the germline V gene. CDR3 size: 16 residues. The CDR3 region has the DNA TGTGCCAGCAGCTTAGTATCTGGGAGGGGCACAGATACGCAGTATTTT. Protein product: CASSLVSGRGTDTQYF.

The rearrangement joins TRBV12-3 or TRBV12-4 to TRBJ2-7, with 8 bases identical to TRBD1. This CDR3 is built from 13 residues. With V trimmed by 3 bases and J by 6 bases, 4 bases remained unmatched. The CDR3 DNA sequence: TGTGCCAGCAGTTTCGGACAGGGTGTCGAGCAGTACTTC. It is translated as CASSFGQGVEQYF.

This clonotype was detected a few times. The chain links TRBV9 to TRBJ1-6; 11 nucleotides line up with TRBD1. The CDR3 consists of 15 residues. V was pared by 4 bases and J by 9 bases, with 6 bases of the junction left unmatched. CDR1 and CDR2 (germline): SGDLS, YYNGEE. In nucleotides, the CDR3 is TGTGCCAGCAGCCCCAGGACAGGGGGCGTTTCACCCCTCCACTTT. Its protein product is CASSPRTGGVSPLHF.

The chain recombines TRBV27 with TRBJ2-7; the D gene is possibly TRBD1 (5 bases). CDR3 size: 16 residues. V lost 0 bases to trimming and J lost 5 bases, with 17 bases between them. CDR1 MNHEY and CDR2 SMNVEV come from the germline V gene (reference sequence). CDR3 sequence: CASSLSAGKRRNEQYF. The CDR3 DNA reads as TGTGCCAGCAGTTTATCGGCAGGGAAACGTAGGAACGAGCAGTACTTC.

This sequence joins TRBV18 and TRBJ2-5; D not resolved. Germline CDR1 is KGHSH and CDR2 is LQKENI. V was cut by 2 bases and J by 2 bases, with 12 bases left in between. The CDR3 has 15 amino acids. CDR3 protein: CASSPTGTVQETQYF. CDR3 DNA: TGTGCCAGCTCACCAACGGGTACAGTACAAGAGACCCAGTACTTC. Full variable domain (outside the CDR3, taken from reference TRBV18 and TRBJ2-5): NAGVMQNPRHLVRRRGQEARLRCSPMKGHSHVYWYRQLPEEGLKFMVYLQKENIIDESGMPKERFSAEFPKEGPSILRIQQVVRGDSAAYFCASSPTGTVQETQYFGPGTRLLVL.